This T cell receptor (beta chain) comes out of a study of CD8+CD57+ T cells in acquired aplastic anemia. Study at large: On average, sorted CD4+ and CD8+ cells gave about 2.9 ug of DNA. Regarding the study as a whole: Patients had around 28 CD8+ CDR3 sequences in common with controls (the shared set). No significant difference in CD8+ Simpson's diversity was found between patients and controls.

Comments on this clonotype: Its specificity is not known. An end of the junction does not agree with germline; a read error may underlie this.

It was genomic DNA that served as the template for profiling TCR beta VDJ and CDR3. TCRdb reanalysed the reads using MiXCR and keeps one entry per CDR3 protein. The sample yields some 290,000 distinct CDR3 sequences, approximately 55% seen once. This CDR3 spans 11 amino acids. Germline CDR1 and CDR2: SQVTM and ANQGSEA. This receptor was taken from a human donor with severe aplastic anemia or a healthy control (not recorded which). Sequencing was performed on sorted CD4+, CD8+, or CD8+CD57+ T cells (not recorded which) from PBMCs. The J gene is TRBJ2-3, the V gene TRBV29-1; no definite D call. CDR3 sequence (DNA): TGCAGCCTTGACGATAGGGATACGCAGTATTTT. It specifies CSLDDRDTQYF.